The 31 T cell receptor beta chains below come from one sample, sequenced in a study of long-term antiretroviral therapy in people with HIV. The immunoSEQ assay was v3.0, run at survey level. Method: immunoSEQ multiplex PCR; TCRdb's copy keeps in-frame clones and lacks some. The profile shows 26,000 or so clones, more than 85% of them singletons. This material consisted of unsorted PBMCs, taken 6.2 years after starting antiretroviral therapy. Receptors were obtained from a man in his forties or fifties with HIV.

The chain links TRBV27 to TRBJ2-1; 13 nucleotides line up with TRBD2. CDR1 is MNHEY and CDR2 is SMNVEV in the germline V gene (reference sequence). Trimming at V came to 3 bases and at J to 8 bases, leaving 4 bases not matched to a gene. The CDR3 is 15 residues long. CDR3 DNA: TGTGCCAGCAGTTTTGGGACTAGCGGGAAGGATGAGCAGTTCTTC. This gives the protein CASSFGTSGKDEQFF.

V and J are TRBV9 and TRBJ2-3; TRBD2 is a possible D gene (5 bases). This CDR3 comprises 15 residues. V was clipped by 5 bases and J by 2 bases, with 15 bases between them. CDR1 and CDR2 (germline): SGDLS, YYNGEE. CDR3 protein: CASRTLTGNTDTQYF. The CDR3 region has the DNA TGTGCCAGCAGGACCTTGACGGGAAACACAGATACGCAGTATTTT.

This clone was seen once. The V call is TRBV5-1, the J call TRBJ2-1; D may be TRBD2 (7 bases). The length of the CDR3 is 18 residues. Germline V CDR1 and CDR2: SGHRS, YFSETQ. Trimming took 4 bases from V and 4 from J, leaving 24 bases between them. DNA of the CDR3: TGCGCCAGCAGCCCCGGGGTCGGGGGGCGCGTAGGGTACAATGAGCAGTTCTTC. It encodes CASSPGVGGRVGYNEQFF.

J is TRBJ1-6 and V is TRBV10-3; 9 positions agree with TRBD1. Germline-derived CDR1 and CDR2 are ENHRY and SYGVKD. The CDR3 loop spans 16 amino acids. V lost 2 bases to trimming and J lost 6 bases; unmatched junction nucleotides: 5. The CDR3 is CAISEGQGSGNSPLHF. The DNA for the CDR3 is TGTGCCATCAGTGAGGGACAGGGGTCGGGTAATTCACCCCTCCACTTT.

The chain joins TRBV11-1 to TRBJ2-7; possibly TRBD1 or TRBD2 for D (5 bases each). The length of the CDR3 is 15 residues. V shed 5 bases and J shed 0 bases, with 14 bases lying between them. CDR1 and CDR2 (germline): SGHAT, FQDESV (reference sequence). The CDR3 sequence is CASSPYEGSSYEQYF. The CDR3 nucleotides are TGTGCCAGCAGCCCATACGAGGGGAGCTCCTACGAGCAGTACTTC.

This clone appeared a single time. The chain combines TRBV7-9 with TRBJ1-1, with a tentative D call TRBD1 (6 bases). This CDR3 is built from 15 residues. In germline, CDR1 is SEHNR, CDR2 FQNEAQ (reference sequence). V was pared by 4 bases and J by 3 bases, with 15 bases between. CDR3 nucleotide sequence: TGTGCCAGCAGCTACCTCGGGGGCATGGACACTGAAGCTTTCTTT. Translating gives CASSYLGGMDTEAFF.

The V gene is TRBV9, the J gene TRBJ1-3; 7 bases align to TRBD1. The CDR3 spans 17 residues. Germline V gene lookup returns CDR1 SGDLS and CDR2 YYNGEE. V lost 5 bases, J lost 0 bases, and 11 bases stayed unmatched. The CDR3 DNA reads TGTGCCAGCAGTGCGCAACAGGGGCGGTTCTCTGGAAACACCATATATTTT. Protein sequence: CASSAQQGRFSGNTIYF. The full variable domain, in which reference TRBV9 and TRBJ1-3 provide the parts outside the CDR3, is DSGVTQTPKHLITATGQRVTLRCSPRSGDLSVYWYQQSLDQGLQFLIQYYNGEERAKGNILERFSAQQFPDLHSELNLSSLELGDSALYFCASSAQQGRFSGNTIYFGEGSWLTVV.

This chain links TRBV9 with TRBJ1-2, with D unclear. There are 14 residues in the CDR3. The V end lost 0 bases, the J end lost 0 bases, and 6 bases lay between the germline ends. Germline lookup yields CDR1 SGDLS and CDR2 YYNGEE. CDR3 coding DNA: TGTGCCAGCAGCGTAGCCACAGCTAACTATGGCTACACCTTC. Translation: CASSVATANYGYTF.

The rearrangement uses TRBV6-6 and TRBJ1-1; D not certain. Trimming removed 4 bases at V and 11 bases at J, with 14 bases between. The CDR3 runs to 12 residues. Germline loops: CDR1 MNHNY, CDR2 SVGAGI (reference sequence). The CDR3 bases are TGTGCCAGCAGTTCTGCGGACCGGAGGGCTTTCTTT. Translation gives CASSSADRRAFF.

This clone occurred once. The CDR3 DNA is TGTGCCAGCAGCTTAGCGAGGCTAGCTGGGCCAGGGGAGACCCAGTACTTC. This codes for CASSLARLAGPGETQYF. The chain couples TRBV7-2 to TRBJ2-5; the D call may be TRBD1 or TRBD2 (5 bases each). This CDR3 region has 17 residues. Germline V gives CDR1 SGHTA, CDR2 FQGNSA. V was trimmed by 0 bases and J by 5 bases, leaving 19 bases between them.

This rearrangement joins TRBV29-1 to TRBJ2-7; TRBD1 matches 12 bases. The germline V gene encodes CDR1 SQVTM and CDR2 ANQGSEA. CDR3 length equals 19 residues. V was clipped by 2 bases and J by 3 bases; unmatched bases: 17. CDR3 sequence reads: CSVEKIGGTGGGYLYEQYF. The CDR3, as DNA: TGCAGCGTTGAAAAAATAGGAGGGACAGGGGGCGGATATCTCTACGAGCAGTACTTC.

V usage is TRBV19 and J usage is TRBJ1-1, with D possibly matching TRBD1 (6 bases). Deletions cut 5 bases from V and 4 bases from J, with 11 bases between. The CDR3 is made up of 13 amino acids. CDR1 and CDR2 from the germline V gene are LNHDA and SQIVND (reference sequence). The DNA for the CDR3 is TGTGCCAGTAGTCCAGGGGTGAGCACTGAAGCTTTCTTT. As protein: CASSPGVSTEAFF. Based on the CDR3 plus reference TRBV19 and TRBJ1-1, the full variable domain is DGGITQSPKYLFRKEGQNVTLSCEQNLNHDAMYWYRQDPGQGLRLIYYSQIVNDFQKGDIAEGYSVSREKKESFPLTVTSAQKNPTAFYLCASSPGVSTEAFFGQGTRLTVV.

This sequence joins TRBV6-1 and TRBJ2-3, with 9 bases lining up with TRBD2. V trimming: 7 bases; J trimming: 2 bases; junction bases outside the gene matches: 7. This CDR3 region has 15 residues. Germline CDR1 is MNHNS and CDR2 is SASEGT. CDR3 protein: CASKELAGPTDTQYF. CDR3 nucleotide sequence: TGTGCCAGCAAGGAGCTAGCGGGACCCACAGATACGCAGTATTTT.

The rearrangement links TRBV6-1 to TRBJ1-1; D is uncertain. There are 11 residues in the CDR3. Germline CDR1 reads MNHNS; CDR2 reads SASEGT. Trimming shortened V by 4 bases and J by 8 bases, and 8 bases separated the two germline ends. The CDR3 sequence: CASSAVKEAFF. Here the CDR3 DNA reads TGTGCCAGCAGTGCCGTCAAGGAAGCTTTCTTT.

The chain recombines TRBV6-5 with TRBJ1-1; tentative D call: TRBD1 (5 bases). Germline CDR1 MNHEY, CDR2 SVGAGI. Trimming took off 2 bases at V and 2 bases at J, with 9 bases between the two ends. The CDR3 runs to 14 residues. This chain's CDR3 is CASSYQGRNTEAFF. CDR3 sequence (DNA): TGTGCCAGCAGTTACCAGGGTCGTAACACTGAAGCTTTCTTT.

The chain links TRBV7-2 to TRBJ2-5; 7 bases fit TRBD2. Germline V CDR1 and CDR2: SGHTA, FQGNSA. CDR3 length equals 16 residues. V shed 2 bases, J shed 2 bases, and the junction held 8 bases outside the gene matches. The CDR3 sequence is CASSLNVAGVQETQYF. CDR3 bases: TGTGCCAGCAGCTTAAACGTCGCGGGGGTACAAGAGACCCAGTACTTC.

The V gene is TRBV7-3, the J gene TRBJ2-4; the D is unclear. The V gene lost 0 bases and the J gene lost 8 bases, with 8 bases spanning the gap. Per germline, CDR1 SGHTA and CDR2 FQGTGA. This CDR3 is 13 amino acids long. CDR3 coding DNA: TGTGCCAGCAGCTTAACAAGGGCGGACATTCAGTACTTC. The encoded protein is CASSLTRADIQYF.

This clone has only one observation. The genes are TRBV5-1 and TRBJ1-1, with no clear D. The V gene lost 0 bases and the J gene lost 8 bases, with 14 bases spanning the gap. Germline V CDR1 and CDR2: SGHRS, YFSETQ. This CDR3 spans 14 amino acids. The CDR3 spells CASSLEGLQQEAFF. The CDR3 coding sequence is TGCGCCAGCAGCTTGGAAGGGCTCCAGCAAGAAGCTTTCTTT.

J is TRBJ1-2 and V is TRBV30; no reliable D call. Trimming removed 0 bases from V and 4 bases from J, with 3 bases in between. In germline, CDR1 is GTSNPN, CDR2 SVGIG (reference sequence). The CDR3 has 11 amino acids. The CDR3 DNA reads as TGTGCCTGGAGTGTCGGCTATGGCTACACCTTC. Translation: CAWSVGYGYTF.

This chain connects TRBV27 to TRBJ2-7; D uncertain. CDR3 length: 14 amino acids. Germline CDR1 reads MNHEY; CDR2 reads SMNVEV (reference sequence). V was trimmed by 0 bases and J by 0 bases, leaving 6 bases between them. This CDR3 reads CASSLSGYSYEQYF. CDR3 DNA: TGTGCCAGCAGTTTATCGGGGTACTCCTACGAGCAGTACTTC.

The chain carries TRBV6-1 and TRBJ2-7, with a tentative D call TRBD1 (5 bases). Trimming pared 4 bases from V and 2 bases from J, leaving 6 bases between. Germline V CDR1 and CDR2: MNHNS, SASEGT. The CDR3 covers 12 residues. In DNA form, the CDR3 reads TGTGCCAGCAGTGCGACAGCCTACGAGCAGTACTTC. Translated: CASSATAYEQYF.

This clone was observed once. This chain connects TRBV5-4 to TRBJ2-5; TRBD1 or TRBD2 may be the D gene (6 bases each). V was cut by 0 bases and J by 4 bases, with 16 bases left in between. Germline assignment: CDR1 SGHNT and CDR2 YYREEE (reference sequence). This CDR3 is 16 amino acids long. The CDR3 reads CASSLVPVGGRETQYF. The CDR3 nucleotides read TGTGCCAGCAGCTTGGTTCCGGTGGGGGGCCGAGAGACCCAGTACTTC.

The sample holds one count of this clone. The chain couples TRBV5-1 to TRBJ2-2; D remains ambiguous. In germline, CDR1 is SGHRS, CDR2 YFSETQ. V gave up 4 bases and J gave up 4 bases, with 8 bases separating them. CDR3 length: 13 residues. CDR3 loop: CASSPDGTGELFF. DNA of the CDR3: TGCGCCAGCAGCCCGGACGGCACCGGGGAGCTGTTTTTT.

This chain connects TRBV5-4 to TRBJ2-5; tentatively, D is TRBD2 (6 bases). V lost 1 base and J 5 bases, leaving 15 bases between the germline ends. The CDR3 extends over 15 amino acids. Germline CDR1 SGHNT, CDR2 YYREEE (reference sequence). The CDR3 nucleotides are TGTGCCAGCAGCTTGCGGGCGGGGAGAGGGGAGACCCAGTACTTC. This translates into CASSLRAGRGETQYF. The entire variable domain, with the rest obtained from reference TRBV5-4 and TRBJ2-5, is as follows: ETGVTQSPTHLIKTRGQQVTLRCSSQSGHNTVSWYQQALGQGPQFIFQYYREEENGRGNFPPRFSGLQFPNYSSELNVNALELDDSALYLCASSLRAGRGETQYFGPGTRLLVL.

The rearrangement uses TRBV7-3 and TRBJ2-1; 7 bases fit TRBD1. J lost 6 bases, V lost 4 bases, and 3 bases had no gene match. Germline V gene data show CDR1 as SGHTA and CDR2 as FQGTGA. The CDR3 loop spans 13 amino acids. CDR3 in amino acids: CASSSRDSNEQFF. The CDR3 region has the DNA TGTGCCAGCAGCTCCCGGGACAGCAATGAGCAGTTCTTC.

V usage is TRBV10-3 and J usage is TRBJ2-2, with D maybe TRBD2 (5 bases). V was cut by 3 bases and J by 4 bases, with 12 bases left in between. The CDR3 extends over 15 amino acids. Germline CDR1 is ENHRY and CDR2 is SYGVKD. CDR3: CAISERGPGTGELFF. Written as DNA, the CDR3 is TGTGCCATCAGTGAAAGAGGGCCGGGCACCGGGGAGCTGTTTTTT.

The chain carries TRBV7-2 and TRBJ2-2; 8 nucleotides align to TRBD2. The junction had 7 bases not matched to a gene; V was cut back by 1 base and J by 6 bases. This CDR3 has 16 amino acids. Germline V gene sequence: CDR1 SGHTA, CDR2 FQGNSA. This CDR3 is CASSLGGGGHSGELFF. Written as DNA, the CDR3 is TGTGCCAGCAGCTTAGGGGGCGGGGGGCATTCCGGGGAGCTGTTTTTT.

This chain connects TRBV29-1 to TRBJ1-4; 12 bases map to TRBD1. Germline V gives CDR1 SQVTM, CDR2 ANQGSEA. J gave up 7 bases and V 6 bases, and 6 bases lay outside the gene matches. This CDR3 has 14 amino acids. This CDR3 reads CSVGGQGASEKLFF. In DNA form, the CDR3 reads TGCAGCGTGGGGGGACAGGGGGCATCTGAAAAACTGTTTTTT. The whole variable domain, filled in from reference TRBV29-1 and TRBJ1-4, reads SAVISQKPSRDICQRGTSLTIQCQVDSQVTMMFWYRQQPGQSLTLIATANQGSEATYESGFVIDKFPISRPNLTFSTLTVSNMSPEDSSIYLCSVGGQGASEKLFFGSGTQLSVL.

V and J are TRBV13 and TRBJ1-2; possible D gene TRBD1, 6 bases. The CDR3 length is 14 residues. Trimming stripped 5 bases from V and 4 bases from J, with 14 bases between. Germline values: CDR1 PRHDT, CDR2 FYEKMQ (reference sequence). The CDR3 bases are TGTGCCAGCAGCCCCCCGGGACAACGCTATGGCTACACCTTC. Its translation: CASSPPGQRYGYTF.

This sequence joins TRBV19 and TRBJ1-1; D not resolved. CDR1 is LNHDA and CDR2 is SQIVND in the germline V gene (reference sequence). The CDR3 is 13 amino acids. V was clipped by 7 bases and J by 7 bases, with 16 bases between them. In nucleotides, the CDR3 is TGTGCCAGTACCAGTCGGGGAATCGGTGAAGCTTTCTTT. Translated, it gives CASTSRGIGEAFF.

This clone was recorded once. V usage is TRBV28 and J usage is TRBJ1-1; D not resolved. Germline V gene data show CDR1 as MDHEN and CDR2 as SYDVKM. CDR3 length: 14 residues. The V and J ends lost 5 bases and 2 bases respectively, with 12 bases between them. The CDR3 reads CASSETQPNTEAFF. DNA of the CDR3: TGTGCCAGCAGTGAAACGCAGCCCAACACTGAAGCTTTCTTT.